A selection of T cell receptor beta chains follows, all from one sample in a study of blood T cells in healthy people across ages. TCRdb used MiXCR to reprocess the 5' RACE reads, holding one entry per CDR3 protein. The table shows nearly 800,000 distinct CDR3 sequences, with 20% to 25% occurring only once. This sample was also put to use in a study of T cells of mothers and their children.

Sample: blood. The receptors come from a boy between 10 and 17 years old in good health. Both conserved end residues are part of each CDR3. Each record gives: V gene, clone size, D gene, J gene, CDR3 protein, CDR3 DNA. D genes are given only for firm matches. Size values are once, few and many counts, or a class for expanded clones, and some rows have none.

V gene: TRBV2
clone size: few
D gene: -
J gene: TRBJ2-7
CDR3 protein: CASSYFDGTYEQYF
CDR3 DNA: TGTGCCAGCAGTTACTTCGACGGAACCTACGAGCAGTACTTC

V gene: TRBV5-1
clone size: -
D gene: TRBD1
J gene: TRBJ2-1
CDR3 protein: CASSHGQGANEQFF
CDR3 DNA: TGCGCCAGCAGCCATGGACAGGGGGCCAATGAGCAGTTCTTC

V gene: TRBV4-1
clone size: few
D gene: TRBD1
J gene: TRBJ1-3
CDR3 protein: CASSSRTGDTIYF
CDR3 DNA: TGCGCCAGCAGCTCACGTACAGGGGACACCATATATTTT

V gene: TRBV9
clone size: -
D gene: TRBD1
J gene: TRBJ2-5
CDR3 protein: CASSASGTGVIKQYF
CDR3 DNA: TGTGCCAGCAGCGCATCCGGGACAGGGGTAATTAAGCAGTACTTC

V gene: TRBV20-1
clone size: few
D gene: TRBD1
J gene: TRBJ2-5
CDR3 protein: CSARRTGEETQYF
CDR3 DNA: TGCAGTGCTAGAAGGACAGGGGAAGAGACCCAGTACTTC

V gene: TRBV10-3
clone size: -
D gene: -
J gene: TRBJ2-7
CDR3 protein: CAISESTSYEQYF
CDR3 DNA: TGTGCCATCAGTGAGTCTACGTCTTACGAGCAGTACTTC

V gene: TRBV7-9
clone size: -
D gene: -
J gene: TRBJ2-7
CDR3 protein: CASSLGVGEHEQYF
CDR3 DNA: TGTGCCAGCAGCTTAGGAGTAGGGGAACACGAGCAGTACTTC

V gene: TRBV25-1
clone size: -
D gene: -
J gene: TRBJ2-7
CDR3 protein: CASSESGRSYEQYF
CDR3 DNA: TGTGCCAGCAGTGAATCGGGCCGCTCCTACGAGCAGTACTTC

V gene: TRBV20-1
clone size: few
D gene: -
J gene: TRBJ2-7
CDR3 protein: CSAREPSAYGQYF
CDR3 DNA: TGCAGTGCTAGAGAACCCAGCGCCTACGGGCAGTACTTC

V gene: TRBV12-3/TRBV12-4
clone size: few
D gene: TRBD1
J gene: TRBJ1-6
CDR3 protein: CASRGQVDNSPLHF
CDR3 DNA: TGTGCCAGTCGCGGACAGGTGGATAATTCACCCCTCCACTTT

V gene: TRBV7-2
clone size: -
D gene: TRBD2
J gene: TRBJ2-5
CDR3 protein: CASSLEGLLLQETQYF
CDR3 DNA: TGTGCCAGCAGCTTAGAGGGACTACTTCTCCAAGAGACCCAGTACTTC

V gene: TRBV6-2/TRBV6-3
clone size: -
D gene: -
J gene: TRBJ2-1
CDR3 protein: CASRPLSGYTPHNEQFF
CDR3 DNA: TGTGCCAGCAGGCCCCTAAGTGGCTACACCCCTCACAATGAGCAGTTCTTC

V gene: TRBV29-1
clone size: -
D gene: TRBD1
J gene: TRBJ2-3
CDR3 protein: CSTPTGVTDTQYF
CDR3 DNA: TGCAGCACACCGACAGGGGTGACAGATACGCAGTATTTT

V gene: TRBV29-1
clone size: -
D gene: -
J gene: TRBJ2-7
CDR3 protein: CSVRPRYTYEQYF
CDR3 DNA: TGCAGCGTTAGGCCTCGATACACTTACGAGCAGTACTTC

V gene: TRBV2
clone size: -
D gene: -
J gene: TRBJ2-7
CDR3 protein: CASSAPDSGSSYEQYF
CDR3 DNA: TGTGCCAGCAGCGCTCCAGACTCGGGGAGCTCCTACGAGCAGTACTTC

V gene: TRBV7-8
clone size: -
D gene: -
J gene: TRBJ1-1
CDR3 protein: CASSLAGVTEAFF
CDR3 DNA: TGTGCCAGCAGCTTAGCGGGGGTCACTGAAGCTTTCTTT

V gene: TRBV6-2/TRBV6-3
clone size: -
D gene: -
J gene: TRBJ2-7
CDR3 protein: CASTTTGPYEQYF
CDR3 DNA: TGTGCCAGCACTACGACCGGGCCCTACGAGCAGTACTTC

V gene: TRBV20-1
clone size: -
D gene: -
J gene: TRBJ1-6
CDR3 protein: CSARDVETGFGYSPLHF
CDR3 DNA: TGCAGTGCTAGAGATGTGGAGACCGGCTTTGGATATTCACCCCTCCACTTT

V gene: TRBV29-1
clone size: -
D gene: -
J gene: TRBJ2-2
CDR3 protein: CSVVGHTGELFF
CDR3 DNA: TGCAGCGTTGTGGGGCATACCGGGGAGCTGTTTTTT

V gene: TRBV2
clone size: -
D gene: -
J gene: TRBJ2-1
CDR3 protein: CASSGPMNEQFF
CDR3 DNA: TGTGCCAGCAGTGGCCCTATGAATGAGCAGTTCTTC

V gene: TRBV19
clone size: few
D gene: -
J gene: TRBJ2-5
CDR3 protein: CASSKDTQETQYF
CDR3 DNA: TGTGCCAGTAGTAAGGACACGCAAGAGACCCAGTACTTC

V gene: TRBV28
clone size: -
D gene: TRBD1
J gene: TRBJ1-2
CDR3 protein: CASSKSDRGSTSYGYTF
CDR3 DNA: TGTGCCAGCAGTAAGTCGGACAGGGGGTCCACATCCTATGGCTACACCTTC

V gene: TRBV4-1
clone size: -
D gene: TRBD2
J gene: TRBJ2-1
CDR3 protein: CASSQEVTSGIYNEQFF
CDR3 DNA: TGCGCCAGCAGCCAAGAGGTGACTAGCGGGATCTACAATGAGCAGTTCTTC

V gene: TRBV20-1
clone size: few
D gene: -
J gene: TRBJ1-1
CDR3 protein: CSARDLTEAFF
CDR3 DNA: TGCAGTGCTAGAGATTTGACTGAAGCTTTCTTT

V gene: TRBV12-3/TRBV12-4
clone size: -
D gene: TRBD2
J gene: TRBJ2-5
CDR3 protein: CASSFQLSVGGDQETQYF
CDR3 DNA: TGTGCCAGCAGTTTCCAGCTGTCGGTGGGGGGGGATCAAGAGACCCAGTACTTC

V gene: TRBV5-1
clone size: few
D gene: -
J gene: TRBJ2-4
CDR3 protein: CASSNWLRDPHGIQYF
CDR3 DNA: TGCGCCAGCAGCAATTGGTTGAGGGACCCCCATGGCATTCAGTACTTC

V gene: TRBV24-1
clone size: few
D gene: -
J gene: TRBJ1-5
CDR3 protein: CATSDPTIEGQPQHF
CDR3 DNA: TGTGCCACCAGTGATCCGACAATTGAAGGTCAGCCCCAGCATTTT

V gene: TRBV5-6
clone size: -
D gene: TRBD2
J gene: TRBJ2-1
CDR3 protein: CASRFRSGRARNEQFF
CDR3 DNA: TGTGCCAGCAGATTCCGGAGCGGGAGGGCCAGGAATGAGCAGTTCTTC

V gene: TRBV28
clone size: few
D gene: -
J gene: TRBJ2-3
CDR3 protein: CASSLLDFEWPDTQYF
CDR3 DNA: TGTGCCAGCAGTTTATTGGACTTTGAGTGGCCAGATACGCAGTATTTT

V gene: TRBV9
clone size: -
D gene: TRBD2
J gene: TRBJ2-7
CDR3 protein: CASSGAGEAAEQYF
CDR3 DNA: TGTGCCAGCAGCGGAGCGGGAGAAGCCGCCGAGCAGTACTTC

V gene: TRBV20-1
clone size: -
D gene: -
J gene: TRBJ1-2
CDR3 protein: CSARDRQSNYGYTF
CDR3 DNA: TGCAGTGCTAGAGACCGACAGAGTAACTATGGCTACACCTTC

V gene: TRBV5-5
clone size: -
D gene: -
J gene: TRBJ1-5
CDR3 protein: CASSLVSRENQPQHF
CDR3 DNA: TGTGCCAGCAGCTTGGTTTCCAGGGAAAATCAGCCCCAGCATTTT

V gene: TRBV25-1
clone size: -
D gene: TRBD2
J gene: TRBJ2-3
CDR3 protein: CASSEGLAADTQYF
CDR3 DNA: TGTGCCAGCAGTGAGGGACTAGCTGCAGATACGCAGTATTTT